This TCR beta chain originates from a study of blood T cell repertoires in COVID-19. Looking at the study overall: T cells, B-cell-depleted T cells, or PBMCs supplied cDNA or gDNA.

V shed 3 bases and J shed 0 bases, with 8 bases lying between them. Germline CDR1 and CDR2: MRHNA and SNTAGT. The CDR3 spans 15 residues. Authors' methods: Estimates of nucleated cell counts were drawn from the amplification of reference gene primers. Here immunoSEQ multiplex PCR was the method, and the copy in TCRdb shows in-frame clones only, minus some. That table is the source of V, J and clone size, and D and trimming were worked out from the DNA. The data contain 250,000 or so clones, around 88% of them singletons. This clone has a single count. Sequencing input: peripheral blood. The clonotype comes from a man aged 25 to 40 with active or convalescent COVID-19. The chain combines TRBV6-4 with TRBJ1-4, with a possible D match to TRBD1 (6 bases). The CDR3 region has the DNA TGTGCCAGCAGTGAACAGGGCGCAACTAATGAAAAACTGTTTTTT. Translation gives CASSEQGATNEKLFF.